The 29 T cell receptor beta chains given below trace back to one sample, sequenced in a study of PD-1 blockade in classical Hodgkin lymphoma. TCRdb keeps only in-frame clones here, not all; method: immunoSEQ multiplex PCR. Here the sample spans fewer than 35,000 clones, just over 90% being singletons. The time point is: newly diagnosed, previously untreated cHL patient sample. Sequenced sample: peripheral blood mononuclear cells (PBMCs). Source of these receptors: a human donor with classical Hodgkin lymphoma.

The gene calls are TRBV28 and TRBJ2-5; D is unclear. Deletions cut 4 bases from V and 1 base from J, with 1 base between. In germline, CDR1 is MDHEN, CDR2 SYDVKM. The CDR3 is 11 residues long. This CDR3 is CASSSQETQYF. The CDR3 nucleotides read TGTGCCAGCAGTTCCCAAGAGACCCAGTACTTC.

The chain combines TRBV5-6 with TRBJ2-3, with unresolved D. Germline values: CDR1 SGHDT, CDR2 YYEEEE. Trimming pared 0 bases from V and 0 bases from J, leaving 5 bases between. The CDR3 loop spans 14 amino acids. CDR3 region: CASSLAISTDTQYF. The CDR3 DNA follows: TGTGCCAGCAGCTTGGCCATTAGCACAGATACGCAGTATTTT.

V gene TRBV10-1 combines with J gene TRBJ2-7; TRBD2 matches 9 bases. Trimming removed 7 bases from V and 3 bases from J; junction bases left unmatched: 4. CDR1 and CDR2 from the germline V gene are WNHNN and SYGVQD (reference sequence). CDR3 size: 13 residues. The CDR3 region is CASMEAGGYEQYF. DNA of the CDR3: TGCGCCAGCATGGAAGCGGGAGGCTACGAGCAGTACTTC.

The chain carries TRBV7-2 and TRBJ2-2; TRBD2 matches at 8 bases. CDR1 SGHTA and CDR2 FQGNSA come from the germline V gene. J gave up 4 bases and V 2 bases, and 3 bases lay outside the gene matches. The CDR3 is 15 amino acids. The CDR3 spells CASSLRGGRTGELFF. The CDR3 coding sequence is TGTGCCAGCAGCTTACGGGGGGGCCGCACCGGGGAGCTGTTTTTT.

The chain couples TRBV11-2 to TRBJ2-5, with no clear D. The CDR3 is made up of 13 amino acids. V was shortened by 3 bases and J by 0 bases, with 5 bases between the two germline ends. Germline CDR1 is SGHAT and CDR2 is FQNNGV. This chain's CDR3 is CASSFSYQETQYF. In DNA, the CDR3 is TGTGCCAGCAGCTTCTCGTACCAAGAGACCCAGTACTTC.

The gene calls are TRBV25-1 and TRBJ1-2, with a possible D match to TRBD1 (5 bases). The length of the CDR3 is 13 residues. Trimming cost V 4 bases and J 4 bases, with 10 bases left between them. Germline V gives CDR1 MGHDK, CDR2 SYGVNS. CDR3 region: CASSASGFYGYTF. CDR3 bases: TGTGCCAGCAGTGCCTCAGGGTTCTATGGCTACACCTTC.

This clone appeared a single time. The chain is built from TRBV11-2 and TRBJ1-1, with D unclear. The CDR3 has 15 residues. Germline-derived CDR1 and CDR2 are SGHAT and FQNNGV. Between the trimmed V and J ends, which lost 0 bases and 0 bases, there was a span of 8 bases. The CDR3 DNA follows: TGTGCCAGCAGCTTAGATGGGGTGGTGAACACTGAAGCTTTCTTT. Translating it yields CASSLDGVVNTEAFF.

Comment on this clone: Other DNA variants within this sample encode the same CDR3. The CDR3 reads CASSLGGGSTDTQYF. CDR3 nucleotide sequence: TGCGCCAGCAGCTTGGGGGGCGGGAGCACAGATACGCAGTATTTT. The rearrangement uses TRBV5-1 and TRBJ2-3; perhaps D is TRBD1 or TRBD2 (5 bases each). This CDR3 comprises 15 residues. Trimming removed 0 bases from V and 0 bases from J, with 8 bases in between. CDR1 and CDR2 (germline): SGHRS, YFSETQ.

The CDR3 region is CASSFNLEGIQYF. The DNA of the CDR3 is TGCGCCAGCAGCTTTAACCTCGAGGGCATTCAGTACTTC. The J gene is TRBJ2-4, the V gene TRBV5-1; a possible D gene is TRBD2 (5 bases). Germline assignment: CDR1 SGHRS and CDR2 YFSETQ. CDR3 length: 13 amino acids. Trimming stripped 2 bases from V and 9 bases from J, with 12 bases between.

This clone was picked up one time. The rearrangement uses TRBV11-2 and TRBJ2-2; D gene unclear. V was cut by 1 base and J by 4 bases, with 10 bases left in between. The CDR3 length is 15 residues. Looked up from germline, CDR1 is SGHAT and CDR2 is FQNNGV. CDR3 nucleotide sequence: TGTGCCAGCAGCTTAGGGGTCCTAGGCACCGGGGAGCTGTTTTTT. This gives the protein CASSLGVLGTGELFF.

This clone was seen a few times. This chain links TRBV10-3 with TRBJ1-5; 7 bases map to TRBD1. V dropped 2 bases and J dropped 4; count of bases not matched to a gene: 5. This CDR3 contains 15 residues. CDR1 is ENHRY and CDR2 is SYGVKD in the germline V gene. CDR3 sequence reads: CAISERTGRNQPQHF. The CDR3 nucleotides read TGTGCCATCAGTGAGAGGACAGGAAGAAATCAGCCCCAGCATTTT.

This clone has just one count. The rearrangement links TRBV30 to TRBJ1-6; D gene unclear. Germline V CDR1 and CDR2: GTSNPN, SVGIG (reference sequence). There are 13 residues in the CDR3. V lost 7 bases, J lost 7 bases, and 14 bases lay in between. The CDR3: CASLTGRNSPLHF. Written as DNA, the CDR3 is TGTGCCTCCTTGACCGGGAGAAATTCACCCCTCCACTTT. Together with reference TRBV30 and TRBJ1-6, the CDR3 gives the full variable domain: SQTIHQWPATLVQPVGSPLSLECTVEGTSNPNLYWYRQAAGRGLQLLFYSVGIGQISSEVPQNLSASRPQDRQFILSSKKLLLSDSGFYLCASLTGRNSPLHFGNGTRLTVT.

This chain connects TRBV21-1 to TRBJ2-4; no check of the table's D call, TRBD2, against the DNA was made. TRBV21-1 is recorded as a pseudogene. The CDR3 sequence is 16 residues long. The chain's CDR3 is CASSARGGPAKNIQYF. The CDR3 DNA is TGTGCCAGCAGCGCTCGGGGGGGGCCAGCCAAAAACATTCAGTACTTC.

The J gene is TRBJ2-6, the V gene TRBV27, with TRBD1 matching over 8 bases. This CDR3 region has 18 residues. The J segment lost 1 base and the V segment lost 5 bases, leaving 10 bases of the junction unmatched. Germline CDR1 is MNHEY and CDR2 is SMNVEV (reference sequence). The CDR3 bases are TGTGCCAGCAGTGACGACAGGGGATTGGGTTCTGGGGCCAACGTCCTGACTTTC. Translating gives CASSDDRGLGSGANVLTF.

V and J are TRBV11-2 and TRBJ2-1; the match to TRBD2 covers 10 bases. The J segment lost 5 bases and the V segment lost 3 bases, leaving 4 bases of the junction unmatched. CDR3 length: 15 amino acids. The germline gives CDR1 SGHAT, CDR2 FQNNGV. The CDR3 spells CASSFLAGVDNEQFF. The CDR3 nucleotides are TGTGCCAGCAGCTTCCTAGCGGGGGTAGACAATGAGCAGTTCTTC. Filled out from reference TRBV11-2 and TRBJ2-1, the complete variable domain reads EAGVAQSPRYKIIEKRQSVAFWCNPISGHATLYWYQQILGQGPKLLIQFQNNGVVDDSQLPKDRFSAERLKGVDSTLKIQPAKLEDSAVYLCASSFLAGVDNEQFFGPGTRLTVL.

The V and J genes are TRBV25-1 and TRBJ1-1, with 7 bases lining up with TRBD1. This CDR3 has 14 amino acids. Germline CDR1 reads MGHDK; CDR2 reads SYGVNS. J was trimmed by 3 bases and V by 5 bases; bases with no gene match: 6. CDR3: CASSPGQFDTEAFF. CDR3 DNA: TGTGCCAGCAGTCCGGGACAGTTCGACACTGAAGCTTTCTTT.

This rearrangement joins TRBV7-3 to TRBJ1-1; D gene uncertain. CDR1 and CDR2 from the germline V gene are SGHTA and FQGTGA. The V gene lost 1 base and the J gene lost 0 bases, with 9 bases spanning the gap. This CDR3 region has 15 residues. CDR3 in amino acids: CASSLNSGLNTEAFF. The CDR3 DNA reads TGTGCCAGCAGCTTAAACTCCGGCCTGAACACTGAAGCTTTCTTT.

The chain carries TRBV5-1 and TRBJ2-2; 7 nucleotides line up with TRBD1. This CDR3 has 14 residues. Germline values: CDR1 SGHRS, CDR2 YFSETQ. V lost 7 bases, J lost 1 base, and 4 bases stayed unmatched. The CDR3, as DNA: TGCGCCAGCCGGACAGGCGTGAACACCGGGGAGCTGTTTTTT. Amino acid sequence: CASRTGVNTGELFF.

J is TRBJ1-4 and V is TRBV19; 10 bases map to TRBD1. Germline CDR1 is LNHDA and CDR2 is SQIVND (reference sequence). The CDR3 spans 18 residues. The junction had 16 bases not matched to a gene; V was cut back by 5 bases and J by 7 bases. DNA for the CDR3: TGTGCCAGTAGTCTCCAGACAGGGGGCGCAGCCAGAGGTGAAAAACTGTTTTTT. Its protein product is CASSLQTGGAARGEKLFF.

V is TRBV18 and J is TRBJ1-1, with 7 bases matching TRBD1. V lost 3 bases and J lost 4; bases outside the gene matches: 5. Germline V gene sequence: CDR1 KGHSH, CDR2 LQKENI. This CDR3 region has 14 residues. The CDR3 protein is CASSPTGEGTEAFF. CDR3 DNA sequence: TGTGCCAGCTCACCCACAGGGGAAGGCACTGAAGCTTTCTTT.

The rearrangement uses TRBV2 and TRBJ2-4; TRBD1 matches 7 bases. Germline V gives CDR1 SNHLY, CDR2 FYNNEI. There are 14 residues in the CDR3. V lost 6 bases to trimming and J lost 1 base; unmatched junction nucleotides: 3. CDR3 residues: CASRPQGAKNIQYF. CDR3 nucleotides: TGTGCCAGCAGACCACAGGGGGCCAAAAACATTCAGTACTTC.

The chain employs TRBV5-4 and TRBJ2-4, with TRBD2 identical over 13 bases. V trimming: 3 bases; J trimming: 2 bases; junction bases outside the gene matches: 8. This CDR3 comprises 18 residues. CDR1 and CDR2 from the germline V gene are SGHNT and YYREEE (reference sequence). As DNA, the CDR3 is TGTGCCAGCAGCTCCGGCGGGACTAGCGGGATGTCCAAAAACATTCAGTACTTC. Translating gives CASSSGGTSGMSKNIQYF.

The genes are TRBV5-8 and TRBJ2-7; D possibly corresponds to TRBD2 (6 bases). Germline V gives CDR1 SGHTS, CDR2 YDEGEE. V dropped 0 bases and J dropped 2 bases, with 12 bases sitting between them. The CDR3 spans 15 residues. The CDR3 DNA is TGTGCCAGCAGCTTGGTGGGTAGCGGCGCCTACGAGCAGTACTTC. This translates into CASSLVGSGAYEQYF. The whole variable domain, filled in from reference TRBV5-8 and TRBJ2-7, reads EAGVTQSPTHLIKTRGQQATLRCSPISGHTSVYWYQQALGLGLQFLLWYDEGEERNRGNFPPRFSGRQFPNYSSELNVNALELEDSALYLCASSLVGSGAYEQYFGPGTRLTVT.

This chain links TRBV10-3 with TRBJ1-4; 9 nucleotides line up with TRBD1. This CDR3 is built from 15 residues. J gave up 3 bases and V 4 bases, and 3 bases lay outside the gene matches. CDR1 is ENHRY, CDR2 SYGVKD, per germline. The CDR3 DNA follows: TGTGCCATCAGTGCAAGACAGGGGGCTAATGAAAAACTGTTTTTT. Amino acid sequence: CAISARQGANEKLFF.

V usage is TRBV7-2 and J usage is TRBJ2-7; 9 bases map to TRBD2. The CDR3 is made up of 15 amino acids. J gave up 0 bases and V 3 bases, and 3 bases lay outside the gene matches. Looked up from germline, CDR1 is SGHTA and CDR2 is FQGNSA. In DNA form, the CDR3 reads TGTGCCAGCAGCTTTAGCGGGGGAGTCTCCTACGAGCAGTACTTC. Encoded protein: CASSFSGGVSYEQYF. Supplemented by reference TRBV7-2 and TRBJ2-7, the full variable domain reads GAGVSQSPSNKVTEKGKDVELRCDPISGHTALYWYRQSLGQGLEFLIYFQGNSAPDKSGLPSDRFSAERTGGSVSTLTIQRTQQEDSAVYLCASSFSGGVSYEQYFGPGTRLTVT.

The chain couples TRBV18 to TRBJ2-7, with a weak D call TRBD1 (5 bases). V shed 2 bases and J shed 2 bases, with 19 bases lying between them. The CDR3 is 17 amino acids. Germline lookup yields CDR1 KGHSH and CDR2 LQKENI. The CDR3 protein is CASSPGASGLLPYEQYF. The CDR3 DNA reads TGTGCCAGCTCACCAGGGGCCTCAGGGCTTTTACCCTACGAGCAGTACTTC.

V is TRBV25-1 and J is TRBJ2-1, with 8 nucleotides matching TRBD2. V gave up 0 bases and J gave up 0 bases; unmatched junction bases: 4. The V gene's germline CDR1 is MGHDK and CDR2 SYGVNS. The CDR3 is 17 amino acids. As DNA, the CDR3 is TGTGCCAGCAGTGAATACGGCGGGAGGAGCTCCTACAATGAGCAGTTCTTC. This gives the protein CASSEYGGRSSYNEQFF.

The chain combines TRBV14 with TRBJ2-7, with 11 positions matching TRBD1. This CDR3 is built from 14 residues. Germline loops: CDR1 SGHDN, CDR2 FVKESK. Losses at the gene ends were 5 bases for V and 7 bases for J; bases not matched to a gene: 7. Written as DNA, the CDR3 is TGTGCCAGCAGCGCGGACAGGGGGCTGTTTGAGCAGTACTTC. Protein sequence: CASSADRGLFEQYF.

CDR3 sequence reads: CASSLALTGLPGELFF. CDR3 sequence (DNA): TGTGCCAGCAGCTTAGCGTTAACGGGTTTGCCCGGGGAGCTGTTTTTT. The chain recombines TRBV7-9 with TRBJ2-2; D uncertain. V lost 0 bases and J lost 6, with 14 bases in between. The V gene's germline CDR1 is SEHNR and CDR2 FQNEAQ (reference sequence). This CDR3 comprises 16 residues.